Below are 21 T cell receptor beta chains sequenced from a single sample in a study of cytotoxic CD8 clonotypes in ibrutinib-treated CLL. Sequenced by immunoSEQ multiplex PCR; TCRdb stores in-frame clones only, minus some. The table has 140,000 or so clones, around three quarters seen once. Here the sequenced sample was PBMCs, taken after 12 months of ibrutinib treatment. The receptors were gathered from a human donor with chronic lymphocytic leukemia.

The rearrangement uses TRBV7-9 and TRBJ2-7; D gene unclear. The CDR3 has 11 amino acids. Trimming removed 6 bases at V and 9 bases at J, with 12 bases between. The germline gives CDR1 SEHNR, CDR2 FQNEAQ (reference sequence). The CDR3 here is CASRLADAQYF. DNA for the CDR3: TGTGCCAGCAGGCTCGCCGACGCGCAGTACTTC. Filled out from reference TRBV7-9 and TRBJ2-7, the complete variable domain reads DTGVSQNPRHKITKRGQNVTFRCDPISEHNRLYWYRQTLGQGPEFLTYFQNEAQLEKSRLLSDRFSAERPKGSFSTLEIQRTEQGDSAMYLCASRLADAQYFGPGTRLTVT.

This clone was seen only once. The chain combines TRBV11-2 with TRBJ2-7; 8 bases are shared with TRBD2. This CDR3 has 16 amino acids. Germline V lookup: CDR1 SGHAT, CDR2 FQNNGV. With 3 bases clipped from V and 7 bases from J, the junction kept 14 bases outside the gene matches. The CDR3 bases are TGTGCCAGCAGCTTGGGACCGCGCGGGAGGTTTGTGGAGCAGTACTTC. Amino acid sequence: CASSLGPRGRFVEQYF. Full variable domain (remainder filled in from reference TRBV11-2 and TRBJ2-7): EAGVAQSPRYKIIEKRQSVAFWCNPISGHATLYWYQQILGQGPKLLIQFQNNGVVDDSQLPKDRFSAERLKGVDSTLKIQPAKLEDSAVYLCASSLGPRGRFVEQYFGPGTRLTVT.

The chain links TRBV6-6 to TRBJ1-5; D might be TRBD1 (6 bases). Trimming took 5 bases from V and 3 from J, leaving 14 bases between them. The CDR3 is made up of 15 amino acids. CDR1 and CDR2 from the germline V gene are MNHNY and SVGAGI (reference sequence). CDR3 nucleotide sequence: TGTGCCAGCAGTGACGACCGGACAGACAATCAGCCCCAGCATTTT. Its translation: CASSDDRTDNQPQHF.

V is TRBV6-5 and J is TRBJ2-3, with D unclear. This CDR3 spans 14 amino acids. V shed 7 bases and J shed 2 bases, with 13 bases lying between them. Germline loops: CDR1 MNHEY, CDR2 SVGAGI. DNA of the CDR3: TGTGCCAGCACAACGGGCCAAACCACAGATACGCAGTATTTT. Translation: CASTTGQTTDTQYF.

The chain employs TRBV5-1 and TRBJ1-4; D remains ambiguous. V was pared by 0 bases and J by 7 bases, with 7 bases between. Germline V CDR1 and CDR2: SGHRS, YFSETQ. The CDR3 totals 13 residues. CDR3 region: CASSLGAGEKLFF. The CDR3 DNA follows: TGCGCCAGCAGCTTGGGGGCTGGTGAAAAACTGTTTTTT.

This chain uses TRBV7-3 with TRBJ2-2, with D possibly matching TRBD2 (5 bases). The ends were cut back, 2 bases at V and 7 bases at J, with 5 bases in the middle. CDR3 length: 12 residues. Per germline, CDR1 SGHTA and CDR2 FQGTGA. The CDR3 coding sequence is TGTGCCAGCAGCTTAGCGGGCGGGGAGCTGTTTTTT. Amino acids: CASSLAGGELFF.

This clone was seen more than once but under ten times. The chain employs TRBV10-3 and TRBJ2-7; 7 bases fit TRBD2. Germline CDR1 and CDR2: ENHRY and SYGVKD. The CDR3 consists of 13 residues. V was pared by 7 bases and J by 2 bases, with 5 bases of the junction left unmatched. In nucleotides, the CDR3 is TGTGCCATCAAGGTGGGGGGGACCTACGAGCAGTACTTC. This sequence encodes CAIKVGGTYEQYF.

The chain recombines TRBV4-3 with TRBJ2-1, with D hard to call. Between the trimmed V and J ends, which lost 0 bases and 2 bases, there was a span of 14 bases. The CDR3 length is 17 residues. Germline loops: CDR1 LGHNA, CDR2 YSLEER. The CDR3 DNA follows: TGCGCCAGCAGCCAAGATCTCGGTCTACAAACCTACAATGAGCAGTTCTTC. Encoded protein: CASSQDLGLQTYNEQFF.

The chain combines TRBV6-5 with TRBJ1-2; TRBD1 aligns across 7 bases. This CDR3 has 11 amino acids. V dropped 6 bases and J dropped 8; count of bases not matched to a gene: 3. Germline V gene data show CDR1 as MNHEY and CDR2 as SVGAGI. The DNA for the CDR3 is TGTGCCAGCAGGAGACAGGGCGGCTACACCTTC. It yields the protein CASRRQGGYTF.

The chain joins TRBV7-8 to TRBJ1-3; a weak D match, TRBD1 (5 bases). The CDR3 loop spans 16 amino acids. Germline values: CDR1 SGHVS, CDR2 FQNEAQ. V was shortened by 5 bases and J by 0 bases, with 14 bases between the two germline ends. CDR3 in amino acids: CASSLGTASSGNTIYF. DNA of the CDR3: TGTGCCAGCAGCCTGGGGACGGCGAGCTCTGGAAACACCATATATTTT.

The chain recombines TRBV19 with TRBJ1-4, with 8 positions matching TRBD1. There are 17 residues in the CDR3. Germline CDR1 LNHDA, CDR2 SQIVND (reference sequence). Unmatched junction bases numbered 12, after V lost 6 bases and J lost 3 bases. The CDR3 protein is CASRFGTGAAANEKLFF. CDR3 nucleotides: TGTGCCAGTAGATTCGGGACAGGAGCGGCGGCTAATGAAAAACTGTTTTTT.

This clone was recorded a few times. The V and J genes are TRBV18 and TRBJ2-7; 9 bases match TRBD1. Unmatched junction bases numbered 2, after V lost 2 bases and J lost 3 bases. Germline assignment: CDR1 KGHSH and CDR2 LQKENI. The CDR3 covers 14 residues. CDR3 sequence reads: CASSPDRGDYEQYF. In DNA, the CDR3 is TGTGCCAGCTCACCAGACAGGGGGGACTACGAGCAGTACTTC.

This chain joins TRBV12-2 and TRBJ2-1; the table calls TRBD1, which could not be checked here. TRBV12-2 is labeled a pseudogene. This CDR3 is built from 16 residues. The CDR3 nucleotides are TGTGCAAGTCGCTTAGGTTGTGGGGGCTTAAAGGGTGAGCAGTTCTTC. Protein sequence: CASRLGCGGLKGEQFF.

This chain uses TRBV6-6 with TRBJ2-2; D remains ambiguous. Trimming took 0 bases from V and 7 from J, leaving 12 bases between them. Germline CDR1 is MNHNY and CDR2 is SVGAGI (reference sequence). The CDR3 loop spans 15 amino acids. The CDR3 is CASSYSSVAFGELFF. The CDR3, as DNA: TGTGCCAGCAGTTACTCGAGCGTGGCGTTCGGGGAGCTGTTTTTT.

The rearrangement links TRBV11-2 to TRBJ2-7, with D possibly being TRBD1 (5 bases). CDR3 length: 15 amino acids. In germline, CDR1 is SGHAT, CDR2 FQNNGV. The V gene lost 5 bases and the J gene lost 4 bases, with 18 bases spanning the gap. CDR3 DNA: TGTGCCAGCAGCACCCACGCGGACAAGGGATACGAGCAGTACTTC. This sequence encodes CASSTHADKGYEQYF.

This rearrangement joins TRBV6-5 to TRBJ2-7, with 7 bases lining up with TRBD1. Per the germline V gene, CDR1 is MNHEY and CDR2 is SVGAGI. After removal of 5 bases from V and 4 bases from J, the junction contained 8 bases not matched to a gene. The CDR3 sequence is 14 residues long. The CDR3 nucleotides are TGTGCCAGCAGTACCGACAGGGATGGTTACGAGCAGTACTTC. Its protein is CASSTDRDGYEQYF.

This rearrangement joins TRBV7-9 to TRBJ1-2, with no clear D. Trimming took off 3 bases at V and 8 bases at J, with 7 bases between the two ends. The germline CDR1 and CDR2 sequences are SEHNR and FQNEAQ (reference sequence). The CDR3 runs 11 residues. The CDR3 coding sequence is TGTGCCAGCAGCTTCCCGGAGGGCTACACCTTC. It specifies CASSFPEGYTF.

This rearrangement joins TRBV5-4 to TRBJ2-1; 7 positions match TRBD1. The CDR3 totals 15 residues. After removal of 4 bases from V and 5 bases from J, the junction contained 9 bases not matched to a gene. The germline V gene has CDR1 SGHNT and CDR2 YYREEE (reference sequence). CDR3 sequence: CASSPYRGLHNEQFF. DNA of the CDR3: TGTGCCAGCAGCCCCTACAGGGGCCTCCACAATGAGCAGTTCTTC.

CDR3 amino acids: CASSYASPNTGELFF. The CDR3, as DNA: TGTGCCAGCAGTTACGCTAGCCCGAACACCGGGGAGCTGTTTTTT. The rearrangement links TRBV6-6 to TRBJ2-2, with D perhaps TRBD2 (5 bases). Germline values: CDR1 MNHNY, CDR2 SVGAGI (reference sequence). CDR3 length: 15 amino acids. The V end lost 2 bases, the J end lost 0 bases, and 7 bases lay between the germline ends.

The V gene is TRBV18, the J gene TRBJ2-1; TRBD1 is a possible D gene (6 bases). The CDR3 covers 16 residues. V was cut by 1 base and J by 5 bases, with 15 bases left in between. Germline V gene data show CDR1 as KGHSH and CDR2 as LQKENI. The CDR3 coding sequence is TGTGCCAGCTCACCACTAGGGACACAATCCAACAATGAGCAGTTCTTC. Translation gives CASSPLGTQSNNEQFF. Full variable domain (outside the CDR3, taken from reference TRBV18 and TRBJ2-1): NAGVMQNPRHLVRRRGQEARLRCSPMKGHSHVYWYRQLPEEGLKFMVYLQKENIIDESGMPKERFSAEFPKEGPSILRIQQVVRGDSAAYFCASSPLGTQSNNEQFFGPGTRLTVL.

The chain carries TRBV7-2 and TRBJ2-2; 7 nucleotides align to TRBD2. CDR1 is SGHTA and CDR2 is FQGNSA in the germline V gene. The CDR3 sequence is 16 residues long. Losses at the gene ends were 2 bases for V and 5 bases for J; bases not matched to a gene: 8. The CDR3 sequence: CASSLLPGGQTGELFF. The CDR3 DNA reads TGTGCCAGCAGCTTACTCCCGGGAGGTCAGACCGGGGAGCTGTTTTTT.